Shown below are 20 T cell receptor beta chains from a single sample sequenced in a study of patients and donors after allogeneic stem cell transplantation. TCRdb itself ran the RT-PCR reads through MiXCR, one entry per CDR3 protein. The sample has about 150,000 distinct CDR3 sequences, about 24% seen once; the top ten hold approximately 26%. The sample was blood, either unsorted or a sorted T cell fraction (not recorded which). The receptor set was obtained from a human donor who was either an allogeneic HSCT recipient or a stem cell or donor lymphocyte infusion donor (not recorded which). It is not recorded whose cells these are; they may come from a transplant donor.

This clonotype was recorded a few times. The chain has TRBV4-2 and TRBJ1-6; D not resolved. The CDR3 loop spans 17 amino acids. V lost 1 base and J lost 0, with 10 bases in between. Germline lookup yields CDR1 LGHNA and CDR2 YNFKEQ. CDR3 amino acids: CASSQVPASSYNSPLHF. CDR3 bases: TGTGCCAGCAGCCAAGTACCGGCTAGCTCCTATAATTCACCCCTCCACTTT.

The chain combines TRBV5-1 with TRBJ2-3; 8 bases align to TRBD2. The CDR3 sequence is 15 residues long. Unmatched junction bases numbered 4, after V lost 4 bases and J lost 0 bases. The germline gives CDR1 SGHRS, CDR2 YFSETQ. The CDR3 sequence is CASSPSSGSTDTQYF. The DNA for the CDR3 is TGCGCCAGCAGCCCATCTAGCGGGAGCACAGATACGCAGTATTTT.

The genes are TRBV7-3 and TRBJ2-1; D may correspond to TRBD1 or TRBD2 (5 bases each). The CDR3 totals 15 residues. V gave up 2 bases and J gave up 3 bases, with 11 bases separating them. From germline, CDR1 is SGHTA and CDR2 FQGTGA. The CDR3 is CASSLLGRDYNEQFF. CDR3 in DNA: TGTGCCAGCAGCTTATTGGGACGAGACTACAATGAGCAGTTCTTC.

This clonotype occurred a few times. The CDR3, as DNA: TGTGCCAGCAGCTCCACAGGGGTCGGCTACACCTTC. Protein sequence: CASSSTGVGYTF. The chain carries TRBV11-2 and TRBJ1-2; 7 positions match TRBD1. The CDR3 length is 12 residues. Germline trimming cut 4 bases from V and 8 bases from J; bases unmatched to any gene: 4. Per germline, CDR1 SGHAT and CDR2 FQNNGV.

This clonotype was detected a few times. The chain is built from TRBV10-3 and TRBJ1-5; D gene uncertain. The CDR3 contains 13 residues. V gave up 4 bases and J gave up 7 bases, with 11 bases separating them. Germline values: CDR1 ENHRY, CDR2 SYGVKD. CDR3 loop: CAISGGQGQPQHF. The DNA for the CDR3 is TGTGCCATCAGTGGGGGTCAAGGGCAGCCCCAGCATTTT.

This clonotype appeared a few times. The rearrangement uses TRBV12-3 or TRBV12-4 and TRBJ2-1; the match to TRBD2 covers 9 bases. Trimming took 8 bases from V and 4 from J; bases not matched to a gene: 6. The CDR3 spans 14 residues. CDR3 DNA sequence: TGTGCCAGCGGGGCTAGCGGGATTTACAATGAGCAGTTCTTC. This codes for CASGASGIYNEQFF.

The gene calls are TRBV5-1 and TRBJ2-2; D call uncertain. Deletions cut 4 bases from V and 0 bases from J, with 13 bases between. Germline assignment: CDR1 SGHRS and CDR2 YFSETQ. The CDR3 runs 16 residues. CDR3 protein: CASSVAGAANTGELFF. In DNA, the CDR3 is TGCGCCAGCAGCGTTGCCGGCGCGGCGAACACCGGGGAGCTGTTTTTT.

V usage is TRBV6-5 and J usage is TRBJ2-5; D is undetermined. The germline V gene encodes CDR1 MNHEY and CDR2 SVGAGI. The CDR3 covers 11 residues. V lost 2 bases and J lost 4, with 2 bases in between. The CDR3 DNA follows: TGTGCCAGCAGTTACAGAGAGACCCAGTACTTC. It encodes CASSYRETQYF.

CDR3 sequence (DNA): TGCGCCAGCAGTGAGCCGGGACATTATAATTCACCCCTCCACTTT. Translating gives CASSEPGHYNSPLHF. The chain uses TRBV10-2 and TRBJ1-6, with D perhaps TRBD1 (6 bases). The V gene's germline CDR1 is WSHSY and CDR2 SAAADI. The V end was cut by 2 bases, the J end by 4 bases, with 9 bases between. The CDR3 is made up of 15 amino acids.

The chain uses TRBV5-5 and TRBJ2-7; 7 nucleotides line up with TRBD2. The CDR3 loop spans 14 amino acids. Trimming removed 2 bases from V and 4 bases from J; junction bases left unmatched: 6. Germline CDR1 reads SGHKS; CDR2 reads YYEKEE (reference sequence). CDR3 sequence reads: CASSFWSGDYEQYF. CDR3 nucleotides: TGTGCCAGCAGCTTTTGGAGCGGGGATTACGAGCAGTACTTC.

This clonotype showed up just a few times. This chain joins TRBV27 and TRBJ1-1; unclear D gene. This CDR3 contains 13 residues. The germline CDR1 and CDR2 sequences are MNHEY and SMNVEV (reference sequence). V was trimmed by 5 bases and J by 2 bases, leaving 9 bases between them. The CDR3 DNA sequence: TGTGCCAGCAGTACAGTGCCCAACACTGAAGCTTTCTTT. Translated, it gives CASSTVPNTEAFF.

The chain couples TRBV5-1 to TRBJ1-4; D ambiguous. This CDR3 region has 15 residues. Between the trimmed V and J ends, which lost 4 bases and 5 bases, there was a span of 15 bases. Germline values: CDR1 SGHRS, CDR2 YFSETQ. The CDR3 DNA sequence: TGCGCCAGCAGCCTCCCGGACGGTACCAATGAAAAACTGTTTTTT. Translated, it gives CASSLPDGTNEKLFF.

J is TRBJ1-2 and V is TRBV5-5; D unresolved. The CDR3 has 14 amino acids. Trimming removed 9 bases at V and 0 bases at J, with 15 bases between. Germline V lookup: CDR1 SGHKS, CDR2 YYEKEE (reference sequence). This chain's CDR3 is CATFHPRANYGYTF. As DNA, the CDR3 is TGTGCCACGTTCCACCCTCGGGCTAACTATGGCTACACCTTC.

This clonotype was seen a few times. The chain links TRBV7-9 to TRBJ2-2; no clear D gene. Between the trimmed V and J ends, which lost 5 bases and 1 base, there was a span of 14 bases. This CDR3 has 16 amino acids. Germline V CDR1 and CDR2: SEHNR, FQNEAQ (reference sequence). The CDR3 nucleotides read TGTGCCAGCAGCCCCCGGGTCAGGATGAACACCGGGGAGCTGTTTTTT. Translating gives CASSPRVRMNTGELFF. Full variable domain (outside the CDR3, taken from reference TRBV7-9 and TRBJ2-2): DTGVSQNPRHKITKRGQNVTFRCDPISEHNRLYWYRQTLGQGPEFLTYFQNEAQLEKSRLLSDRFSAERPKGSFSTLEIQRTEQGDSAMYLCASSPRVRMNTGELFFGEGSRLTVL.

The chain's CDR3 is CSAGTGGSYEQYF. CDR3 bases: TGCAGCGCTGGGACAGGGGGCTCCTACGAGCAGTACTTC. The rearrangement links TRBV29-1 to TRBJ2-7; 11 positions agree with TRBD1. The germline CDR1 and CDR2 sequences are SQVTM and ANQGSEA. The CDR3 is 13 amino acids. With 7 bases clipped from V and 0 bases from J, the junction kept 2 bases outside the gene matches.

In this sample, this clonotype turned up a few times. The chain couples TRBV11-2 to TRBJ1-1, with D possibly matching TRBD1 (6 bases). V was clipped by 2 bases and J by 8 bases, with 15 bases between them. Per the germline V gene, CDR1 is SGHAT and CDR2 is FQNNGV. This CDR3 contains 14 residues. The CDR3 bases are TGTGCCAGCAGCTTAATGGGAGGGGGACCGGAAGCTTTCTTT. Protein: CASSLMGGGPEAFF.

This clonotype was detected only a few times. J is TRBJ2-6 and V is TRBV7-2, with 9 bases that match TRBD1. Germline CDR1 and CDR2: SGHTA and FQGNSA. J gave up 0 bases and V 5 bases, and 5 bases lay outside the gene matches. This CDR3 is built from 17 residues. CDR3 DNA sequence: TGTGCCAGCAGCGCCCGGGACAGGGACTCTGGGGCCAACGTCCTGACTTTC. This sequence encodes CASSARDRDSGANVLTF. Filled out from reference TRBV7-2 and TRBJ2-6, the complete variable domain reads GAGVSQSPSNKVTEKGKDVELRCDPISGHTALYWYRQSLGQGLEFLIYFQGNSAPDKSGLPSDRFSAERTGGSVSTLTIQRTQQEDSAVYLCASSARDRDSGANVLTFGAGSRLTVL.

This CDR3 is CASSLDDSASTDTQYF. The CDR3 nucleotides are TGTGCCAGCAGTTTAGATGATAGCGCGAGCACAGATACGCAGTATTTT. V gene TRBV12-3 or TRBV12-4 combines with J gene TRBJ2-3, with a tentative D call TRBD2 (5 bases). V gave up 1 base and J gave up 0 bases, with 11 bases separating them. The CDR3 covers 16 residues.

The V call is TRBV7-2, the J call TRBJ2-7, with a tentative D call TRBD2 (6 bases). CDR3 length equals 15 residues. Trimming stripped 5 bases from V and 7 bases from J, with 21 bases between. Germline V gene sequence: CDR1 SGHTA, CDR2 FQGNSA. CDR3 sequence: CASSRLALSPGEQYF. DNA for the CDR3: TGTGCCAGCAGCCGTCTAGCGCTATCCCCGGGGGAGCAGTACTTC.

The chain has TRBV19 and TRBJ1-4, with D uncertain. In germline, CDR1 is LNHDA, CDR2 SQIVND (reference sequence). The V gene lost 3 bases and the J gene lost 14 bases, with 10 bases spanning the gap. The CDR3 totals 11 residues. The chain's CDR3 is CASSIRGKLFF. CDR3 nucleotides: TGTGCCAGTAGTATTAGAGGGAAGCTGTTTTTT.